Listed below are T cell receptor beta chains from one sample, sequenced in a study of shared clonotypes between healthy human individuals. The method was immunoSEQ multiplex PCR; TCRdb's version includes in-frame clones alone and lacks a portion of them. The repertoire holds 700,000 to 950,000 clones, with approximately 97% as singletons. Sequenced material: naive CD8+ T cells sorted from blood. These receptors came from a man in his thirties or forties in good health. CDR3s include the opening cysteine and the closing phenylalanine or tryptophan. The D gene is left open where the match is weak. The listing skips clone size in some rows; elsewhere it reads once, few, many or a size class.

V gene	J gene	D gene	clone size	CDR3 protein	CDR3 DNA
TRBV4-1	TRBJ1-5	TRBD1	.	CASSQDGGGGNQPQHF	TGCGCCAGCAGCCAAGATGGAGGGGGCGGCAATCAGCCCCAGCATTTT
TRBV7-9	TRBJ2-1	TRBD1	.	CASSLGDRGFNEQFF	TGTGCCAGCAGCTTAGGCGACAGGGGGTTCAATGAGCAGTTCTTC
TRBV7-6	TRBJ2-3	.	.	CASSWGVSDTQYF	TGTGCCAGCAGCTGGGGAGTTTCGGATACGCAGTATTTT
TRBV10-3	TRBJ2-7	TRBD1	.	CAISEWTGSSYEQYF	TGTGCCATCAGTGAGTGGACAGGAAGTTCCTACGAGCAGTACTTC
TRBV7-8	TRBJ2-2	TRBD1	.	CANTRDSLGTGELFF	TGTGCCAATACCCGGGACAGCTTAGGTACCGGGGAGCTGTTTTTT
TRBV5-6	TRBJ2-2	.	.	CASSLGSGTGELFF	TGTGCCAGCAGCTTAGGGTCGGGAACCGGGGAGCTGTTTTTT
TRBV7-6	TRBJ2-1	.	.	CASSLLSLGSGEQFF	TGTGCCAGCAGCTTGTTAAGTTTAGGGTCGGGGGAGCAGTTCTTC
TRBV7-6	TRBJ2-2	.	.	CASSLTVPGELFF	TGTGCCAGCAGCTTGACAGTCCCCGGGGAGCTGTTTTTT
TRBV29-1	TRBJ2-1	TRBD2	.	CSVETSSYNEQFF	TGCAGCGTTGAGACTAGCAGTTACAATGAGCAGTTCTTC
TRBV5-1	TRBJ2-7	TRBD1	.	CASSLEGQASYEQYF	TGCGCCAGCAGCTTGGAGGGACAGGCATCCTACGAGCAGTACTTC
TRBV7-8	TRBJ2-7	.	.	CASSLTGLLYEQYF	TGTGCCAGCAGCTTAACGGGACTCCTCTACGAGCAGTACTTC
TRBV27	TRBJ2-7	.	.	CASSRTLGEQYF	TGTGCCAGCAGTCGGACCCTCGGCGAGCAGTACTTC
TRBV28	TRBJ2-2	TRBD2	.	CATRLAGGPRELFF	TGTGCCACCAGACTAGCGGGAGGCCCCCGGGAGCTGTTTTTT
TRBV27	TRBJ2-7	.	.	CASSAYGASSYEQYF	TGTGCCAGCAGTGCCTACGGGGCTAGCTCCTACGAGCAGTACTTC
TRBV29-1	TRBJ2-1	TRBD2	.	CSVGLAGGNEQFF	TGCAGCGTCGGACTAGCGGGAGGTAATGAGCAGTTCTTC
TRBV25-1	TRBJ2-7	TRBD1	once	CASSEDRTEQYF	TGTGCCAGCAGTGAGGACAGGACCGAGCAGTACTTC
TRBV7-2	TRBJ2-1	.	once	CASSLELPQRWGEQFF	TGTGCCAGCAGCTTAGAACTTCCGCAGCGCTGGGGTGAGCAGTTCTTC
TRBV29-1	TRBJ2-7	TRBD2	few	CSVLWAGGPYEQYF	TGCAGCGTCCTGTGGGCGGGGGGACCCTACGAGCAGTACTTC
TRBV7-8	TRBJ2-3	TRBD2	once	CASSFLRLAGDKDTQYF	TGTGCCAGCAGCTTCCTGAGACTAGCGGGCGACAAAGATACGCAGTATTTT
TRBV7-9	TRBJ2-5	TRBD1	.	CASLGTPGQGLSETQYF	TGTGCCAGCCTCGGAACACCGGGACAGGGTTTGTCAGAGACCCAGTACTTC
TRBV6-5	TRBJ2-7	TRBD2	.	CASSYSGGHYEQYF	TGTGCCAGCAGTTACTCGGGAGGGCACTACGAGCAGTACTTC
TRBV11-2	TRBJ2-5	.	.	CASSLWGSAETQYF	TGTGCCAGCAGCTTATGGGGTAGCGCGGAGACCCAGTACTTC
TRBV28	TRBJ1-2	.	.	CASSLRGGTRVVYYGYTF	TGTGCCAGCAGTTTACGGGGCGGGACGAGGGTCGTATACTATGGCTACACCTTC
TRBV9	TRBJ1-1	.	.	CASSEPGAWGTEAFF	TGTGCCAGCAGCGAACCGGGAGCCTGGGGCACTGAAGCTTTCTTT
TRBV27	TRBJ2-1	TRBD2	.	CASSIAGVLGEQFF	TGTGCCAGCAGTATAGCGGGAGTGTTGGGTGAGCAGTTCTTC
TRBV2	TRBJ1-2	.	.	CASREGDVDYGYTF	TGTGCCAGCAGGGAGGGGGATGTGGACTATGGCTACACCTTC
TRBV5-1	TRBJ1-2	.	.	CASSYRTANYGYTF	TGCGCCAGCAGCTACAGGACAGCTAACTATGGCTACACCTTC
TRBV13	TRBJ2-7	TRBD2	.	CASSFGGSGLGEQYF	TGTGCCAGCAGCTTCGGCGGGAGCGGTTTGGGCGAGCAGTACTTC
TRBV27	TRBJ2-1	.	.	CASNPRDYNEQFF	TGTGCCAGCAATCCTAGAGACTACAATGAGCAGTTCTTC
TRBV4-2	TRBJ2-7	TRBD2	.	CASSLGLAGDYEQYF	TGTGCCAGCAGCCTTGGACTAGCGGGAGATTACGAGCAGTACTTC
TRBV28	TRBJ1-4	.	.	CASSFPGETNEKLFF	TGTGCCAGCAGTTTTCCGGGGGAAACTAATGAAAAACTGTTTTTT
TRBV7-8	TRBJ2-1	TRBD2	.	CASSLGGGVVKSEQFF	TGTGCCAGCAGCTTAGGCGGGGGAGTAGTAAAATCGGAGCAGTTCTTC
TRBV7-6	TRBJ2-2	TRBD1	.	CASSVGTGVAGELFF	TGTGCCAGCAGCGTAGGGACAGGGGTTGCCGGGGAGCTGTTTTTT
TRBV30	TRBJ2-1	TRBD2	.	CAWVQAGGLSGNEQFF	TGTGCCTGGGTCCAAGCGGGAGGTCTCAGCGGCAATGAGCAGTTCTTC
TRBV27	TRBJ1-5	.	.	CASRTAGGQPQHF	TGTGCCAGCAGGACAGCCGGCGGTCAGCCCCAGCATTTT
TRBV10-3	TRBJ2-3	.	.	CAVGLGSVTDTQYF	TGTGCCGTGGGGCTTGGGTCAGTCACAGATACGCAGTATTTT
TRBV2	TRBJ2-1	TRBD1	.	CASSPGTGLFDEQFF	TGTGCCAGCAGTCCCGGGACAGGTCTTTTCGATGAGCAGTTCTTC
TRBV9	TRBJ1-3	.	.	CASSGPNLGNTIYF	TGTGCCAGCAGTGGGCCCAACCTGGGAAACACCATATATTTT
TRBV29-1	TRBJ2-3	TRBD1	.	CSVDDTTGGIPDTQYF	TGCAGCGTTGATGATACCACAGGGGGTATCCCAGATACGCAGTATTTT
TRBV5-5	TRBJ2-7	.	once	CASSSPGLYEQYF	TGTGCCAGCAGCTCCCCGGGCCTCTACGAGCAGTACTTC
TRBV10-3	TRBJ2-7	.	.	CAISDSSFYEQYF	TGTGCCATCAGTGACTCTAGCTTCTACGAGCAGTACTTC
TRBV11-3	TRBJ1-1	.	.	CASSFGTNTEAFF	TGTGCCAGCAGCTTTGGCACGAACACTGAAGCTTTCTTT
TRBV2	TRBJ1-1	.	.	CASSKGQMNTEAFF	TGTGCCAGCAGTAAAGGACAGATGAACACTGAAGCTTTCTTT
TRBV27	TRBJ2-6	.	once	CASSHLGGPANVLTF	TGTGCCAGCAGTCACCTCGGGGGTCCGGCCAACGTCCTGACTTTC
TRBV27	TRBJ1-5	.	.	CASSPLSNQPQHF	TGTGCCAGCAGTCCCCTCAGCAATCAGCCCCAGCATTTT
TRBV19	TRBJ2-1	TRBD2	once	CASSIVLTSASNEQFF	TGTGCCAGTAGTATAGTATTAACTAGCGCGTCCAATGAGCAGTTCTTC
TRBV9	TRBJ2-5	TRBD2	few	CASSERTSRSETQYF	TGTGCCAGCAGCGAGCGGACTAGCCGTTCCGAGACCCAGTACTTC